The entry that follows covers one T cell receptor (beta chain) sequence. Its specificity is unknown. This record belongs to a study of OX40 agonist ivuxolimab in advanced cancers. Study information: Patients received the agonistic anti-OX40 (CD134) antibody ivuxolimab. The dose-escalation group included hepatocellular carcinoma, melanoma, renal cell carcinoma and head and neck cancer. Broader study findings: Clonal expansion by week 6 occurred in CD4+ and CD8+ blood T cells (at 0.1 to 3.0 mg/kg).

The length of the CDR3 is 14 residues. The V end was cut by 3 bases, the J end by 4 bases, with 12 bases between. Looked up from germline, CDR1 is KGHSH and CDR2 is LQKENI. Only in-frame clones appear in the TCRdb table, and some are missing; sequencing was by immunoSEQ multiplex PCR. The repertoire has 50,000 to 65,000 clones, 65% to 85% of them found once; the top ten carry about 1%. This material consisted of CD4+ or CD8+ T cells sorted from blood, taken in a trial of the OX40 agonist ivuxolimab. The J gene is TRBJ1-1, the V gene TRBV18, with a possible D match to TRBD1 (5 bases). The sequence was collected from an adult with an advanced solid tumor such as melanoma, head and neck, liver or kidney cancer. The CDR3 nucleotides are TGTGCCAGCTCACCTGAGGTGGGGGGCACTGAAGCTTTCTTT. Translated, it gives CASSPEVGGTEAFF.